The 20 T cell receptor beta chains presented below share a single source sample, sequenced in a study of immune cell composition in non-small cell lung cancer. This table comes from immunoSEQ multiplex PCR, and its TCRdb copy is limited to in-frame clones, with some not included. The sample records around 13,000 clones, approximately 81% being singletons. Sequencing input: lung tumor tissue. Every receptor here comes from a human donor with non-small cell lung cancer.

This chain connects TRBV19 to TRBJ1-5; 8 nucleotides line up with TRBD1. J gave up 0 bases and V 5 bases, and 15 bases lay outside the gene matches. The CDR3 has 19 amino acids. Germline V CDR1 and CDR2: LNHDA, SQIVND (reference sequence). CDR3: CASSSQGAMFENSNQPQHF. CDR3 DNA: TGTGCCAGTAGTTCCCAGGGGGCGATGTTCGAAAATAGCAATCAGCCCCAGCATTTT.

The rearrangement links TRBV10-2 to TRBJ2-7, with 11 bases lining up with TRBD2. The CDR3 spans 16 residues. V lost 3 bases to trimming and J lost 1 base; unmatched junction nucleotides: 5. Germline V lookup: CDR1 WSHSY, CDR2 SAAADI. CDR3 DNA: TGCGCCAGCAGTGATACTAGCGGGAGTAGGTCCTACGAGCAGTACTTC. Its protein product is CASSDTSGSRSYEQYF.

Points on this clone: The missing conserved phenylalanine or tryptophan at the end of this CDR3 makes a read error likely. This chain connects TRBV6-1 to TRBJ1-3, with D hard to call. The ends were cut back, 0 bases at V and 3 bases at J, with 15 bases in the middle. Germline-derived CDR1 and CDR2 are MNHNS and SASEGT. There are 17 residues in the CDR3. The CDR3: CASSEAGGWQRGNTIYV. CDR3 nucleotide sequence: TGTGCCAGCAGTGAAGCGGGCGGCTGGCAGCGTGGAAACACCATATATGTT.

This clone was seen a handful of times. V usage is TRBV5-4 and J usage is TRBJ2-3; the match to TRBD2 covers 7 bases. This CDR3 contains 16 residues. The ends lost 6 bases at V and 0 bases at J; junction bases unmatched: 10. Germline lookup yields CDR1 SGHNT and CDR2 YYREEE (reference sequence). Here the CDR3 reads CASTVIFSGSTDTQYF. The CDR3, as DNA: TGTGCCAGCACCGTCATTTTTAGCGGGAGCACAGATACGCAGTATTTT.

The chain is built from TRBV7-6 and TRBJ2-1; D gene unclear. The CDR3 totals 13 residues. Trimming took 2 bases from V and 4 from J, leaving 6 bases between them. CDR1 is SGHVS and CDR2 is FNYEAQ in the germline V gene. The CDR3 loop is CASSLTLYNEQFF. The CDR3, as DNA: TGTGCCAGCAGCTTAACCCTGTACAATGAGCAGTTCTTC.

V usage is TRBV11-2 and J usage is TRBJ1-2; 7 bases map to TRBD1. Germline trimming cut 6 bases from V and 4 bases from J; bases unmatched to any gene: 8. This CDR3 is 14 amino acids long. CDR1 and CDR2 (germline): SGHAT, FQNNGV. CDR3 in amino acids: CASSRDRASYGYTF. In DNA form, the CDR3 reads TGTGCCAGCAGTCGAGACAGGGCCTCCTATGGCTACACCTTC.

The chain employs TRBV14 and TRBJ2-5; D might be TRBD1 (5 bases). The V end lost 3 bases, the J end lost 6 bases, and 11 bases lay between the germline ends. Per germline, CDR1 SGHDN and CDR2 FVKESK. The CDR3 covers 13 residues. The CDR3 protein is CASSQQGFQTQYF. CDR3 DNA: TGTGCCAGCAGCCAGCAGGGTTTTCAGACCCAGTACTTC.

In DNA form, the CDR3 reads TGTGCCAGCAGCCCGGGTACAGATACGCAGTATTTT. Its protein product is CASSPGTDTQYF. J is TRBJ2-3 and V is TRBV11-3; D unclear. This CDR3 has 12 amino acids. In germline, CDR1 is SGHNT, CDR2 YENEEA. Trimming removed 5 bases from V and 3 bases from J, with 6 bases in between.

The chain has TRBV29-1 and TRBJ2-1; perhaps TRBD2 as D (7 bases). The CDR3 sequence is 14 residues long. V lost 3 bases to trimming and J lost 8 bases, with 17 bases between them. CDR1 is SQVTM, CDR2 ANQGSEA, per germline. CDR3 nucleotide sequence: TGCAGCGTTGAGGTTGGGGGGGCTGGGGATGAGCAGTTCTTC. It encodes CSVEVGGAGDEQFF.

V gene TRBV11-3 combines with J gene TRBJ1-1; 7 bases agree with TRBD1. V shed 8 bases, J shed 0 bases, and the junction held 3 bases outside the gene matches. The germline CDR1 and CDR2 sequences are SGHNT and YENEEA. The CDR3 covers 13 residues. The DNA of the CDR3 is TGTGCCAGCGCGACAGGGATGAACACTGAAGCTTTCTTT. Protein product: CASATGMNTEAFF.

The CDR3 sequence is CASSPRAGRELDTQYF. The DNA of the CDR3 is TGTGCCAGCAGCCCTCGTGCGGGGCGGGAGTTAGATACGCAGTATTTT. The V gene is TRBV11-3, the J gene TRBJ2-3; 7 nucleotides align to TRBD2. There are 16 residues in the CDR3. CDR1 and CDR2 (germline): SGHNT, YENEEA. J lost 5 bases, V lost 5 bases, and 13 bases had no gene match.

This clone appeared a single time. This chain joins TRBV7-2 and TRBJ2-7, with D maybe TRBD2 (5 bases). Germline V gene lookup returns CDR1 SGHTA and CDR2 FQGNSA. Between the trimmed V and J ends, which lost 2 bases and 3 bases, there was a span of 8 bases. This CDR3 is 13 amino acids long. The DNA for the CDR3 is TGTGCCAGCAGCTTAAGAGGGCTCTACGAGCAGTACTTC. Protein sequence: CASSLRGLYEQYF.

CDR3 DNA sequence: TGTGCCAGCAGTTTTTATAGTGGGGGCACGCGCTCAAGAGATACGCAGTATTTT. The encoded protein is CASSFYSGGTRSRDTQYF. The V gene is TRBV28, the J gene TRBJ2-3; perhaps TRBD1 as D (6 bases). V lost 3 bases and J 5 bases, leaving 24 bases between the germline ends. The CDR3 is made up of 18 amino acids. CDR1 MDHEN and CDR2 SYDVKM come from the germline V gene. Variable domain in full (rest from reference TRBV28 and TRBJ2-3): DVKVTQSSRYLVKRTGEKVFLECVQDMDHENMFWYRQDPGLGLRLIYFSYDVKMKEKGDIPEGYSVSREKKERFSLILESASTNQTSMYLCASSFYSGGTRSRDTQYFGPGTRLTVL.

This chain uses TRBV11-2 with TRBJ1-6; a possible D gene is TRBD1 (6 bases). This CDR3 is built from 16 residues. V gave up 2 bases and J gave up 7 bases, with 15 bases separating them. Germline CDR1 is SGHAT and CDR2 is FQNNGV. CDR3 sequence (DNA): TGTGCCAGCAGCTTAAATTGGGGCAGGGGAAATTCACCCCTCCACTTT. Residues: CASSLNWGRGNSPLHF.

The V and J genes are TRBV30 and TRBJ2-3; 9 positions agree with TRBD2. The germline CDR1 and CDR2 sequences are GTSNPN and SVGIG (reference sequence). The CDR3 consists of 14 residues. The junction had 2 bases not matched to a gene; V was cut back by 0 bases and J by 4 bases. The CDR3 DNA follows: TGTGCCTGGAGTGTACTAGCGGGCCCAGATACGCAGTATTTT. Protein sequence: CAWSVLAGPDTQYF. Combining the CDR3 with reference TRBV30 and TRBJ2-3 gives the whole variable domain SQTIHQWPATLVQPVGSPLSLECTVEGTSNPNLYWYRQAAGRGLQLLFYSVGIGQISSEVPQNLSASRPQDRQFILSSKKLLLSDSGFYLCAWSVLAGPDTQYFGPGTRLTVL.

The rearrangement joins TRBV7-6 to TRBJ1-1; D is unresolved. The CDR3 length is 13 residues. The germline gives CDR1 SGHVS, CDR2 FNYEAQ. V shed 3 bases and J shed 0 bases, with 5 bases lying between them. The CDR3 DNA reads TGTGCCAGCAGCTTGGACCTGAACACTGAAGCTTTCTTT. Amino acids: CASSLDLNTEAFF.

This clone is a singleton in its sample. V gene TRBV10-1 combines with J gene TRBJ2-2, with D uncertain. Trimming took off 0 bases at V and 8 bases at J, with 7 bases between the two ends. The CDR3 is 13 amino acids. Germline V gene data show CDR1 as WNHNN and CDR2 as SYGVQD (reference sequence). CDR3 nucleotides: TGCGCCAGCAGTGAGTCGACTGGGGGGGAGCTGTTTTTT. Protein: CASSESTGGELFF.

V usage is TRBV30 and J usage is TRBJ2-3; TRBD1 matches 9 bases. After removal of 3 bases from V and 6 bases from J, the junction contained 10 bases not matched to a gene. The germline V gene encodes CDR1 GTSNPN and CDR2 SVGIG (reference sequence). The CDR3 contains 15 residues. Written as DNA, the CDR3 is TGTGCCTGGAGCCTACGACAGGGGGTGGTCGATACGCAGTATTTT. This encodes CAWSLRQGVVDTQYF.

Of note for this clone: One end of the junction is discordant with germline, which a read error may explain. Here the CDR3 reads CASSLGDRGFYEQYF. In DNA, the CDR3 is TGTGCTAGCAGCTTAGGGGACAGGGGATTTTACGAGCAGTACTTC. This chain uses TRBV7-7 with TRBJ2-7; 10 bases map to TRBD1. The CDR3 is made up of 15 amino acids. Germline V CDR1 and CDR2: SSHAT, FNYEAQ (reference sequence).

The V call is TRBV4-2, the J call TRBJ2-5; D is possibly TRBD1 or TRBD2 (5 bases each). CDR1 LGHNA and CDR2 YNFKEQ come from the germline V gene. There are 16 residues in the CDR3. V gave up 1 base and J gave up 3 bases, with 15 bases separating them. The CDR3 nucleotides are TGTGCCAGCAGCCAAGGTGTCGGGGCTCGGGAAGAGACCCAGTACTTC. This sequence encodes CASSQGVGAREETQYF.